The 23 T cell receptor beta chains below all came from one sample that was sequenced in a study of cytomegalovirus exposure and HLA in healthy donors. Primers: 60 Vbeta forward and 13 Jbeta reverse. Assay: immunoSEQ multiplex PCR; the TCRdb copy retains only in-frame clones and omits some. The data hold more than 95,000 clones, with about three quarters observed a single time. Sequencing was carried out using PBMCs. These receptor sequences come from a male donor in good health and CMV-seronegative.

The chain links TRBV19 to TRBJ1-1; 9 bases agree with TRBD1. The CDR3 has 13 amino acids. V was pared by 0 bases and J by 10 bases, with 3 bases of the junction left unmatched. Germline V gives CDR1 LNHDA, CDR2 SQIVND (reference sequence). CDR3 DNA sequence: TGTGCCAGTAGTATAGAACAGGGGGCACTAGCTTTCTTT. Its translation: CASSIEQGALAFF.

This chain connects TRBV27 to TRBJ2-7; 9 bases agree with TRBD1. Trimming at V came to 2 bases and at J to 3 bases, leaving 5 bases not matched to a gene. The CDR3 covers 15 residues. Germline V gives CDR1 MNHEY, CDR2 SMNVEV (reference sequence). Here the CDR3 reads CASSLKPGQGYEQYF. CDR3 coding DNA: TGTGCCAGCAGTTTAAAACCGGGACAGGGCTACGAGCAGTACTTC.

The chain links TRBV4-3 to TRBJ2-7, with D unclear. Deletions cut 1 base from V and 1 base from J, with 11 bases between. Per germline, CDR1 LGHNA and CDR2 YSLEER. This CDR3 contains 15 residues. In DNA, the CDR3 is TGCGCCAGCAGCCAAGGAATGAGCTCTTCCTACGAGCAGTACTTC. Translation gives CASSQGMSSSYEQYF.

This clone was observed a single time. This chain links TRBV30 with TRBJ2-5; D is possibly TRBD1 (6 bases). V was trimmed by 5 bases and J by 5 bases, leaving 12 bases between them. This CDR3 is built from 12 residues. CDR1 is GTSNPN, CDR2 SVGIG, per germline (reference sequence). The CDR3 protein is CAWAGVPETQYF. The CDR3 region has the DNA TGTGCCTGGGCAGGGGTTCCCGAGACCCAGTACTTC.

The V call is TRBV7-2, the J call TRBJ2-3; D ambiguous. This CDR3 region has 13 residues. Trimming pared 5 bases from V and 3 bases from J, leaving 9 bases between. Germline CDR1 and CDR2: SGHTA and FQGNSA. The CDR3 nucleotides read TGTGCCAGCAGCCCCCTCGGTACAGATACGCAGTATTTT. This translates into CASSPLGTDTQYF. The variable domain in full, with the rest retrieved from reference TRBV7-2 and TRBJ2-3, is GAGVSQSPSNKVTEKGKDVELRCDPISGHTALYWYRQSLGQGLEFLIYFQGNSAPDKSGLPSDRFSAERTGGSVSTLTIQRTQQEDSAVYLCASSPLGTDTQYFGPGTRLTVL.

This clone appeared a single time. The chain joins TRBV4-1 to TRBJ1-1; 7 bases are a match to TRBD1. Per the germline V gene, CDR1 is MGHRA and CDR2 is YSYEKL. J gave up 0 bases and V 4 bases, and 2 bases lay outside the gene matches. This CDR3 comprises 14 residues. DNA of the CDR3: TGCGCCAGCAGCCCCACAGGGGTGAACACTGAAGCTTTCTTT. Amino acid sequence: CASSPTGVNTEAFF.

This rearrangement joins TRBV7-2 to TRBJ2-7, with 9 nucleotides matching TRBD1. This CDR3 comprises 15 residues. Unmatched junction bases numbered 4, after V lost 2 bases and J lost 2 bases. The V gene's germline CDR1 is SGHTA and CDR2 FQGNSA. CDR3 in amino acids: CASSLRTGVTYEQYF. CDR3 bases: TGTGCCAGCAGCTTAAGGACAGGGGTTACCTACGAGCAGTACTTC.

This rearrangement joins TRBV21-1 to TRBJ1-1; TRBD1, the D gene given by the table, was not confirmed from the DNA. TRBV21-1 is a pseudogene locus. The CDR3 loop spans 22 amino acids. The CDR3 nucleotides are TGTGCCAGCAGCCCAGTAAGGGCGTTACCGTCAGGGTGCCGCATGCGGTGGACTGAAGCTTTCTTT. Its translation: CASSPVRALPSGCRMRWTEAFF.

This clone showed up just a few times. The rearrangement joins TRBV27 to TRBJ2-3, with 8 nucleotides matching TRBD1. The CDR3 loop spans 17 amino acids. Trimming removed 5 bases from V and 3 bases from J; junction bases left unmatched: 13. Germline V gene sequence: CDR1 MNHEY, CDR2 SMNVEV (reference sequence). Here the CDR3 reads CASSRHSGDRGTDTQYF. CDR3 nucleotide sequence: TGTGCCAGCAGTCGACACTCCGGAGACAGGGGTACAGATACGCAGTATTTT.

This clone has only a few counts. V usage is TRBV11-3 and J usage is TRBJ2-1, with 13 bases identical to TRBD2. Germline loops: CDR1 SGHNT, CDR2 YENEEA. Unmatched junction bases numbered 11, after V lost 5 bases and J lost 4 bases. The CDR3 consists of 18 residues. The CDR3 here is CASSPGTSGAGIYNEQFF. The CDR3 DNA reads as TGTGCCAGCAGCCCCGGGACTAGCGGGGCCGGCATTTACAATGAGCAGTTCTTC.

This chain joins TRBV7-8 and TRBJ1-3, with D unresolved. Germline assignment: CDR1 SGHVS and CDR2 FQNEAQ. Trimming removed 5 bases at V and 4 bases at J, with 15 bases between. The CDR3 has 15 residues. The CDR3: CASSPGIGPGNTIYF. The CDR3 DNA sequence: TGTGCCAGCAGCCCGGGGATCGGACCCGGAAACACCATATATTTT.

The chain couples TRBV5-8 to TRBJ1-2; D remains ambiguous. This CDR3 contains 14 residues. V lost 2 bases to trimming and J lost 4 bases, with 12 bases between them. Germline V gives CDR1 SGHTS, CDR2 YDEGEE. The CDR3: CASSFRQATYGYTF. The CDR3 DNA reads TGTGCCAGCAGCTTTCGTCAGGCAACCTATGGCTACACCTTC.

The chain couples TRBV19 to TRBJ1-2; D not resolved. Trimming left V 8 bases short and J 6 bases short, with 22 bases between. CDR1 is LNHDA, CDR2 SQIVND, per germline (reference sequence). This CDR3 region has 15 residues. Here the CDR3 reads CASAFGPGSNDGYTF. The CDR3 DNA reads as TGTGCCAGTGCATTCGGGCCGGGGAGTAATGATGGCTACACCTTC.

The chain joins TRBV7-2 to TRBJ2-4; 11 bases match TRBD2. The CDR3 loop spans 14 amino acids. The germline V gene encodes CDR1 SGHTA and CDR2 FQGNSA. V gave up 7 bases and J gave up 8 bases; unmatched junction bases: 7. This CDR3 is CASTKTGLADIQYF. CDR3 DNA sequence: TGTGCCAGCACCAAAACGGGACTAGCGGACATTCAGTACTTC.

The chain uses TRBV21-1 and TRBJ1-1; the table's TRBD1 call for D was not verified on the DNA. TRBV21-1 is labeled a pseudogene. The CDR3 has 18 residues. This CDR3 reads CASQGPVDRPLGNTEAFF. The CDR3 bases are TGTGCCAGCCAGGGTCCCGTTGACAGGCCCCTCGGGAACACTGAAGCTTTCTTT.

Turning to this clone: This sample includes further DNA sequences coding for the same CDR3. This chain connects TRBV28 to TRBJ2-1; TRBD2 matches at 14 bases. This CDR3 contains 15 residues. Germline-derived CDR1 and CDR2 are MDHEN and SYDVKM. The V segment lost 6 bases and the J segment 10 bases; nucleotides outside the gene matches: 8. The CDR3 sequence: CASSAGTSGRYEQFF. CDR3 bases: TGTGCCAGCAGCGCGGGGACTAGCGGGAGATACGAGCAGTTCTTC. The whole variable domain, remainder taken from reference TRBV28 and TRBJ2-1, is DVKVTQSSRYLVKRTGEKVFLECVQDMDHENMFWYRQDPGLGLRLIYFSYDVKMKEKGDIPEGYSVSREKKERFSLILESASTNQTSMYLCASSAGTSGRYEQFFGPGTRLTVL.

This sequence joins TRBV5-1 and TRBJ2-6, with D possibly matching TRBD1 (6 bases). The CDR3 runs to 17 residues. Germline-derived CDR1 and CDR2 are SGHRS and YFSETQ. V lost 4 bases and J lost 0, with 14 bases in between. CDR3 sequence (DNA): TGCGCCAGCAGCCTTGGACAGACTAACTCTGGGGCCAACGTCCTGACTTTC. It encodes CASSLGQTNSGANVLTF.

CDR3 nucleotide sequence: TGTGCCAGCACTCGCCCGGGGAGCTACACAGATACGCAGTATTTT. It yields the protein CASTRPGSYTDTQYF. The chain has TRBV28 and TRBJ2-3, with D possibly matching TRBD2 (5 bases). The CDR3 has 15 residues. Trimming stripped 7 bases from V and 2 bases from J, with 16 bases between. Germline assignment: CDR1 MDHEN and CDR2 SYDVKM.

The chain links TRBV6-6 to TRBJ2-7, with 9 nucleotides matching TRBD1. The CDR3 runs 13 residues. The germline V gene encodes CDR1 MNHNY and CDR2 SVGAGI (reference sequence). V shed 7 bases and J 1 base; nucleotides not matched to a gene: 2. CDR3 DNA: TGTGCCAGCAAGGGACAGGGATCCTACGAGCAGTACTTC. This encodes CASKGQGSYEQYF.

This clone was detected only a few times. The chain uses TRBV6-6 and TRBJ2-7, with 10 bases identical to TRBD2. The junction had 8 bases not matched to a gene; V was cut back by 6 bases and J by 6 bases. The germline V gene has CDR1 MNHNY and CDR2 SVGAGI (reference sequence). The CDR3 spans 14 residues. The CDR3 here is CASSWTSGESEQYF. The CDR3 DNA is TGTGCCAGCAGCTGGACTAGCGGAGAAAGCGAGCAGTACTTC.

The DNA for the CDR3 is TGCAGCGTTCTCGGGACTTTGAACACTGAAGCTTTCTTT. It specifies CSVLGTLNTEAFF. This rearrangement joins TRBV29-1 to TRBJ1-1; D might be TRBD1 (5 bases). V shed 5 bases and J shed 0 bases, with 10 bases lying between them. This CDR3 is built from 13 residues. Per the germline V gene, CDR1 is SQVTM and CDR2 is ANQGSEA.

V usage is TRBV2 and J usage is TRBJ2-7; D unresolved. Germline lookup yields CDR1 SNHLY and CDR2 FYNNEI. This CDR3 contains 14 residues. Trimming took 7 bases from V and 0 from J, leaving 13 bases between them. DNA for the CDR3: TGTGCCAGCAAAATCCCGGTCCGCTCCTACGAGCAGTACTTC. It yields the protein CASKIPVRSYEQYF.

J is TRBJ1-2 and V is TRBV28; 9 nucleotides line up with TRBD1. The V and J ends lost 6 bases and 8 bases, in that order; junction bases with no gene match: 7. The CDR3 totals 13 residues. CDR1 is MDHEN and CDR2 is SYDVKM in the germline V gene. CDR3 residues: CASSRTGVEGYTF. CDR3 DNA sequence: TGTGCCAGCAGCCGGACAGGGGTCGAAGGCTACACCTTC.